This T cell receptor (beta chain) was observed in a study of T cell repertoires in cytomegalovirus infection. Looking at the study overall: Indicated by public TCR beta signatures were CMV infection and matching HLA type. Notes on the study in general: The ex vivo response showed dominance by HLA-C-restricted CMV-specific TCR beta clonotypes. The cumulative frequency of public TCR beta families distinguished individuals who carried CMV together with the relevant HLA.

The germline V and J ends were trimmed by 4 bases and 6 bases, with 10 bases remaining between them. The germline V gene has CDR1 SGDLS and CDR2 YYNGEE. This CDR3 comprises 13 residues. Comment on this clonotype: Its antigen is undetermined.

In TCRdb, the reads were re-called with MiXCR into one record per CDR3 protein. The sample has 120,000 to 150,000 distinct CDR3 sequences; about 6.1% are singletons. Sequencing was carried out using PBMCs. V is TRBV9 and J is TRBJ2-2; a weak D match, TRBD2 (5 bases). This TCR derives from a human donor in good health (CMV status not recorded). Some clones in this sample may be carry-over from other donors' samples. As DNA, the CDR3 is TGTGCCAGCAGCATGAGGGAGCCCGGGGAGCTGTTTTTT. Residues: CASSMREPGELFF.